Listed here are 26 T cell receptor beta chains from one sample, sequenced in a study of blood T cell repertoires in COVID-19. TCRdb's copy holds only in-frame clones and misses some; the assay was immunoSEQ multiplex PCR. The data show about 320,000 clones, over 85% seen once. Material for sequencing was PBMCs or T cells enriched from blood (not recorded which). These receptors all come from a man between 60 and 70 years old who had recovered from COVID-19.

The chain carries TRBV4-3 and TRBJ1-2, with D perhaps matching TRBD1 (5 bases). CDR3 size: 16 residues. V shed 4 bases and J shed 3 bases, with 18 bases lying between them. Germline CDR1 is LGHNA and CDR2 is YSLEER. This CDR3 is CASSRGLSQGDYGYTF. The CDR3 region has the DNA TGCGCCAGCAGCCGAGGTTTATCACAAGGGGACTATGGCTACACCTTC.

The V gene is TRBV30, the J gene TRBJ2-3; D may be TRBD1 (5 bases). Trimming took off 0 bases at V and 6 bases at J, with 7 bases between the two ends. Looked up from germline, CDR1 is GTSNPN and CDR2 is SVGIG (reference sequence). The CDR3 sequence is 12 residues long. The CDR3 DNA reads TGTGCCTGGAGTGTACAGGCGGATACGCAGTATTTT. Protein product: CAWSVQADTQYF.

About this clone itself: Other DNA sequences within the sample encode an identical CDR3. The chain employs TRBV5-4 and TRBJ1-2; TRBD1 is a possible D gene (6 bases). Trimming removed 0 bases at V and 4 bases at J, with 7 bases between. CDR1 and CDR2 from the germline V gene are SGHNT and YYREEE (reference sequence). The CDR3 covers 13 residues. The CDR3 loop is CASSLGGPYGYTF. The CDR3 region has the DNA TGTGCCAGCAGCTTGGGGGGGCCCTATGGCTACACCTTC.

CDR3 nucleotides: TGTGCCAGCAGCCAAGCGCGGGGCTATAATTCACCCCTCCACTTT. The encoded protein is CASSQARGYNSPLHF. This chain connects TRBV14 to TRBJ1-6, with D unresolved. Germline values: CDR1 SGHDN, CDR2 FVKESK. V lost 1 base to trimming and J lost 3 bases, with 7 bases between them. CDR3 length equals 15 residues.

The chain carries TRBV7-6 and TRBJ1-1, with D maybe TRBD1 (6 bases). Germline assignment: CDR1 SGHVS and CDR2 FNYEAQ. The CDR3 consists of 14 residues. V lost 2 bases and J 0 bases, leaving 7 bases between the germline ends. The CDR3 region is CASSLRGMNTEAFF. The CDR3, as DNA: TGTGCCAGCAGCTTAAGGGGGATGAACACTGAAGCTTTCTTT.

V is TRBV3-1 (or the pseudogene TRBV3-2) and J is TRBJ1-6; D possibly corresponds to TRBD1 (5 bases). The CDR3 extends over 13 amino acids. Germline V lookup: CDR1 LGHDT, CDR2 YNNKEL (reference sequence). Trimming cost V 4 bases and J 7 bases, with 8 bases left between them. The CDR3 DNA reads TGTGCCAGCAGCCCTGACAGCAATTCACCCCTCCACTTT. Its translation: CASSPDSNSPLHF.

For this clone: This CDR3 is also generated by other DNA sequences in the sample. The chain links TRBV5-4 to TRBJ1-6; a possible D gene is TRBD1 (5 bases). The germline CDR1 and CDR2 sequences are SGHNT and YYREEE (reference sequence). The V end lost 4 bases, the J end lost 6 bases, and 11 bases lay between the germline ends. The CDR3 has 14 residues. CDR3 sequence: CASSLGLSNSPLHF. DNA for the CDR3: TGTGCCAGCAGCCTGGGACTTAGTAATTCACCCCTCCACTTT.

The chain couples TRBV7-6 to TRBJ2-2; 8 bases align to TRBD2. V shed 3 bases and J 4 bases; nucleotides not matched to a gene: 10. Per the germline V gene, CDR1 is SGHVS and CDR2 is FNYEAQ. The CDR3 is made up of 17 amino acids. CDR3 sequence (DNA): TGTGCCAGCAGCTTCCTCGGTGGTAGCGGGATCACCGGGGAGCTGTTTTTT. This encodes CASSFLGGSGITGELFF.

The chain couples TRBV9 to TRBJ2-2, with 9 bases matching TRBD1. Germline-derived CDR1 and CDR2 are SGDLS and YYNGEE. The CDR3 consists of 16 residues. V lost 4 bases, J lost 4 bases, and 8 bases stayed unmatched. CDR3 loop: CASSKPTGGSTGELFF. The CDR3 nucleotides are TGTGCCAGCAGCAAGCCGACAGGGGGATCCACCGGGGAGCTGTTTTTT.

The genes are TRBV5-8 and TRBJ2-1; 8 bases fit TRBD2. The CDR3 consists of 18 residues. CDR1 SGHTS and CDR2 YDEGEE come from the germline V gene. Unmatched junction bases numbered 21, after V lost 4 bases and J lost 9 bases. The CDR3 DNA follows: TGTGCCAGCAGCCGGAGCTTGGACTACGGGACTAGGGCGGTTGAGCAGTTCTTC. Translation gives CASSRSLDYGTRAVEQFF.

The J gene is TRBJ1-5, the V gene TRBV5-5; 8 nucleotides match TRBD1. V gave up 1 base and J gave up 4 bases; unmatched junction bases: 1. The CDR3 has 14 amino acids. CDR1 and CDR2 (germline): SGHKS, YYEKEE (reference sequence). The CDR3 DNA reads as TGTGCCAGCAGCTTGACAGGGGGGAATCAGCCCCAGCATTTT. As protein: CASSLTGGNQPQHF. Variable domain in full (rest from reference TRBV5-5 and TRBJ1-5): DAGVTQSPTHLIKTRGQQVTLRCSPISGHKSVSWYQQVLGQGPQFIFQYYEKEERGRGNFPDRFSARQFPNYSSELNVNALLLGDSALYLCASSLTGGNQPQHFGDGTRLSIL.

The J gene is TRBJ1-4, the V gene TRBV6-2 or TRBV6-3, with D possibly being TRBD1 (6 bases). V lost 2 bases to trimming and J lost 6 bases, with 13 bases between them. The CDR3 runs to 15 residues. Germline V gene sequence: CDR1 MNHEY, CDR2 SVGEGT. The CDR3 spells CASSYARDNDEKLFF. CDR3 DNA: TGTGCCAGCAGTTACGCTCGGGACAACGATGAAAAACTGTTTTTT.

The chain joins TRBV5-5 to TRBJ2-1; no firm D call. The CDR3 loop spans 15 amino acids. The germline V gene encodes CDR1 SGHKS and CDR2 YYEKEE (reference sequence). V dropped 0 bases and J dropped 0 bases, with 7 bases sitting between them. CDR3: CASSLASSSYNEQFF. The CDR3 DNA reads as TGTGCCAGCAGCTTGGCCTCGAGCTCCTACAATGAGCAGTTCTTC.

The count of this clone is one. The rearrangement links TRBV5-4 to TRBJ2-1; D is ambiguous. Trimming took 2 bases from V and 13 from J, leaving 13 bases between them. CDR3 length: 12 amino acids. The germline V gene encodes CDR1 SGHNT and CDR2 YYREEE (reference sequence). Here the CDR3 reads CASSLFSEKQFF. The CDR3 region has the DNA TGTGCCAGCAGCTTATTCAGCGAGAAACAGTTCTTC.

The rearrangement joins TRBV4-3 to TRBJ1-4; no reliable D call. This CDR3 has 14 amino acids. The ends were cut back, 0 bases at V and 8 bases at J, with 10 bases in the middle. Germline V lookup: CDR1 LGHNA, CDR2 YSLEER. In DNA, the CDR3 is TGCGCCAGCAGCCAAGATGGGCAGGAAGAAAAACTGTTTTTT. Translated, it gives CASSQDGQEEKLFF.

The CDR3 protein is CASKRDQSGNTIYF. DNA for the CDR3: TGTGCCAGTAAGAGGGATCAATCTGGAAACACCATATATTTT. The rearrangement joins TRBV19 to TRBJ1-3, with D unresolved. V lost 7 bases to trimming and J lost 1 base, with 11 bases between them. Germline V gene lookup returns CDR1 LNHDA and CDR2 SQIVND (reference sequence). CDR3 length equals 14 residues.

The sample holds one count of this clone. The gene calls are TRBV5-1 and TRBJ2-5; D is ambiguous. The germline V gene has CDR1 SGHRS and CDR2 YFSETQ. V lost 0 bases and J lost 5, with 8 bases in between. The CDR3 is 13 residues long. The CDR3 DNA sequence: TGCGCCAGCAGCTTGGGAGCCTCCGAGACCCAGTACTTC. Its protein product is CASSLGASETQYF.

The rearrangement links TRBV5-1 to TRBJ2-7; 13 nucleotides match TRBD2. The CDR3 is 17 residues long. Germline CDR1 is SGHRS and CDR2 is YFSETQ. J gave up 4 bases and V 3 bases, and 10 bases lay outside the gene matches. The CDR3 reads CASSSLMTSGRSYEQYF. In DNA form, the CDR3 reads TGCGCCAGCAGCTCGCTCATGACTAGCGGGAGGTCTTACGAGCAGTACTTC.

The chain joins TRBV5-1 to TRBJ2-7; 7 bases line up with TRBD1. Germline trimming cut 4 bases from V and 4 bases from J; bases unmatched to any gene: 8. This CDR3 has 14 residues. The germline CDR1 and CDR2 sequences are SGHRS and YFSETQ. The CDR3 bases are TGCGCCAGCAGCACCTACCGACAGGGTTACGAGCAGTACTTC. Translating gives CASSTYRQGYEQYF.

The V call is TRBV19, the J call TRBJ1-1; tentatively, D is TRBD1 (5 bases). Germline CDR1 and CDR2: LNHDA and SQIVND (reference sequence). Trimming took 5 bases from V and 1 from J, leaving 17 bases between them. This CDR3 is built from 16 residues. The CDR3 sequence is CASSVQGLRSNTEAFF. The CDR3 DNA follows: TGTGCCAGTAGTGTGCAGGGACTCAGATCGAACACTGAAGCTTTCTTT.

The CDR3 loop reads CASSSMDRAHLHF. CDR3 nucleotide sequence: TGTGCCAGCAGTTCCATGGACAGGGCGCACCTCCACTTT. The chain employs TRBV27 and TRBJ1-6; TRBD1 matches 8 bases. V lost 4 bases and J lost 15; bases outside the gene matches: 8. The CDR3 spans 13 residues. CDR1 is MNHEY and CDR2 is SMNVEV in the germline V gene (reference sequence).

V and J are TRBV4-1 and TRBJ1-6; 9 bases are a match to TRBD1. Germline-derived CDR1 and CDR2 are MGHRA and YSYEKL. The CDR3 sequence is 15 residues long. V was clipped by 4 bases and J by 6 bases; unmatched bases: 4. CDR3 region: CASSPRQGVNSPLHF. CDR3 sequence (DNA): TGCGCCAGCAGCCCACGACAGGGGGTTAATTCACCCCTCCACTTT.

The V and J genes are TRBV11-2 and TRBJ2-2, with TRBD1 matching over 7 bases. Germline V lookup: CDR1 SGHAT, CDR2 FQNNGV. The CDR3 totals 14 residues. Trimming at V came to 5 bases and at J to 7 bases, leaving 7 bases not matched to a gene. The CDR3: CASSARGLGGELFF. Here the CDR3 DNA reads TGTGCCAGCAGCGCCAGGGGGTTGGGCGGGGAGCTGTTTTTT.

The rearrangement joins TRBV28 to TRBJ1-2; the match to TRBD1 covers 7 bases. Germline loops: CDR1 MDHEN, CDR2 SYDVKM. V lost 7 bases, J lost 7 bases, and 6 bases stayed unmatched. The CDR3 spans 12 residues. This CDR3 reads CASTQTGPGYTF. Here the CDR3 DNA reads TGTGCCAGCACCCAGACAGGGCCTGGCTACACCTTC.

V gene TRBV11-2 combines with J gene TRBJ2-5, with TRBD2 as a possible D gene (5 bases). V was cut by 5 bases and J by 2 bases, with 15 bases left in between. In germline, CDR1 is SGHAT, CDR2 FQNNGV. The CDR3 contains 15 residues. As DNA, the CDR3 is TGTGCCAGCAGCATTGGGAAACGGGAACAAGAGACCCAGTACTTC. Translated, it gives CASSIGKREQETQYF.

The chain links TRBV2 to TRBJ2-3, with a tentative D call TRBD1 (6 bases). Germline-derived CDR1 and CDR2 are SNHLY and FYNNEI. V was trimmed by 4 bases and J by 2 bases, leaving 10 bases between them. This CDR3 region has 14 residues. The DNA of the CDR3 is TGTGCCAGCAGTGGGACAGCCGTCACAGATACGCAGTATTTT. Translation: CASSGTAVTDTQYF.